One and the same sample provided the 4 T cell receptor beta chains below, sequenced in a study of T cells expressing NK-cell markers. Following a re-call of the 5' RACE reads, TCRdb has one entry per CDR3 protein and lacks DNA. This repertoire includes a few hundred thousand distinct CDR3 sequences. The specimen sequenced was blood T cells: a sorted CD56 or NKG2C T cell subset, CD4+ or CD8+ T cells, or bulk PBMC T cells (not recorded which). The receptor source for this set is a young man in good health.

The chain carries TRBV20-1 and TRBJ1-6; lacking DNA, the TRBD1 call made by TCRdb goes unchecked. The length of the CDR3 is 13 residues. Germline values: CDR1 DFQATT, CDR2 SNEGSKA (reference sequence). The CDR3 spells CSAGTLGNSPLHF.

This sequence joins TRBV9 and TRBJ1-4. Germline V CDR1 and CDR2: SGDLS, YYNGEE. This CDR3 is 15 amino acids long. CDR3 in amino acids: CASSVGSQRNEKLFF.

The chain is built from TRBV6-2 or TRBV6-3 and TRBJ1-1; TCRdb's assignment of TRBD1 cannot be checked, as there is no DNA. Germline CDR1 is MNHEY and CDR2 is SVGEGT. The CDR3 sequence is 13 residues long. CDR3 sequence reads: CASSSRVTTEAFF.

The chain recombines TRBV29-1 with TRBJ2-5; TCRdb's D call of TRBD1 is untestable without DNA. CDR1 is SQVTM and CDR2 is ANQGSEA in the germline V gene. This CDR3 is 13 amino acids long. The CDR3 loop is CAYGRGLQETQYF. The whole variable domain, filled in from reference TRBV29-1 and TRBJ2-5, reads SAVISQKPSRDICQRGTSLTIQCQVDSQVTMMFWYRQQPGQSLTLIATANQGSEATYESGFVIDKFPISRPNLTFSTLTVSNMSPEDSSIYLCAYGRGLQETQYFGPGTRLLVL.